This T cell receptor (beta chain) was sequenced during a study of T cell responses to AZD1222 COVID-19 vaccine. The wider study: Second doses at about 4 or about 12 weeks were pooled. Regarding the study as a whole: Spike-specific TCR breadth and depth both grew after two AZD1222 doses. At study baseline, merely over 5 AZD1222 recipients were seropositive. Repertoires in all cases were sampled only once the peak T cell response had passed.

A few counts support this clone. Its antigen is undetermined. V lost 7 bases and J lost 3, with 16 bases in between. The CDR3 loop spans 13 amino acids. The germline gives CDR1 SQVTM, CDR2 ANQGSEA. The table came from immunoSEQ multiplex PCR; TCRdb's copy has only in-frame clones and leaves some out. This sample carries 100,000 to 150,000 clones, just over 90% of them seen once, and the ten largest clones take 6.9%. The clonotype originates from an adult in good health. This sample comprised peripheral blood, obtained on day 0 of AZD1222 vaccination. The J gene is TRBJ2-7, the V gene TRBV29-1, with unresolved D. CDR3 in amino acids: CSATDAYGYEQYF. The CDR3 DNA is TGCAGCGCAACGGACGCCTATGGCTACGAGCAGTACTTC.